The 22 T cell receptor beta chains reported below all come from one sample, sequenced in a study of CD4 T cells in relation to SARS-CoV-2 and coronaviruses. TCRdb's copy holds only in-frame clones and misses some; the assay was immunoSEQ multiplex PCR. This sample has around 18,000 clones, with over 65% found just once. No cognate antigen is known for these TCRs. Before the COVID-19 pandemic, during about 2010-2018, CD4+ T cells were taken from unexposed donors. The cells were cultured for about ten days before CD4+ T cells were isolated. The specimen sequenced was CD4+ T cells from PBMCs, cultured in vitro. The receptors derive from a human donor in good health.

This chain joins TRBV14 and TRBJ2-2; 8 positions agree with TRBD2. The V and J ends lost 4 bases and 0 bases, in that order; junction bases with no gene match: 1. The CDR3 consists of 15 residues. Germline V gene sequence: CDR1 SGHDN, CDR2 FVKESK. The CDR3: CASSPRGANTGELFF. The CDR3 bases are TGTGCCAGCAGCCCGCGGGGGGCGAACACCGGGGAGCTGTTTTTT.

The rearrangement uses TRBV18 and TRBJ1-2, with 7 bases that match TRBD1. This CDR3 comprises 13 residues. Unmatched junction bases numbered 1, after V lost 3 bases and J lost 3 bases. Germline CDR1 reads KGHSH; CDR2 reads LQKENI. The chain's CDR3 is CASSPDRDYGYTF. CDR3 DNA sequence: TGTGCCAGCTCACCTGACAGGGACTATGGCTACACCTTC.

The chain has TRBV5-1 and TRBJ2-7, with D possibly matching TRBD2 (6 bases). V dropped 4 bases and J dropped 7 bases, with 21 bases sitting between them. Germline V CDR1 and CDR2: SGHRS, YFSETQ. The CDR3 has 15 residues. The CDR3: CASSPGSSGFMEQYF. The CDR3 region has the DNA TGCGCCAGCAGCCCGGGGAGTAGCGGCTTTATGGAGCAGTACTTC.

The CDR3 reads CASGLPYQPQHF. The CDR3 region has the DNA TGTGCTAGTGGTTTGCCATATCAGCCCCAGCATTTT. The rearrangement links TRBV12-5 to TRBJ1-5; no clear D. CDR1 is LGHNT, CDR2 FRNRAP, per germline. The V gene lost 2 bases and the J gene lost 5 bases, with 4 bases spanning the gap. The CDR3 totals 12 residues.

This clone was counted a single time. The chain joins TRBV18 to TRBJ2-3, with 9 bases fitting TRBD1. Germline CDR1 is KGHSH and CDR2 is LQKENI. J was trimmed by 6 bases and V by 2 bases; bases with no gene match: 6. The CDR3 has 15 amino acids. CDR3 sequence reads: CASSPAGQGTDTQYF. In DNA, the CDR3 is TGTGCCAGCTCACCAGCGGGACAGGGTACCGATACGCAGTATTTT.

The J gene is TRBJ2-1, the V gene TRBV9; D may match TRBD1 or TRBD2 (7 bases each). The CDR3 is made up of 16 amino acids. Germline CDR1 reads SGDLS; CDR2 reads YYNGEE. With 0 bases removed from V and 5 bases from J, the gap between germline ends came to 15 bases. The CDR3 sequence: CASSVDWTRGHNEQFF. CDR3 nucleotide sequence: TGTGCCAGCAGCGTAGATTGGACTAGGGGGCACAATGAGCAGTTCTTC.

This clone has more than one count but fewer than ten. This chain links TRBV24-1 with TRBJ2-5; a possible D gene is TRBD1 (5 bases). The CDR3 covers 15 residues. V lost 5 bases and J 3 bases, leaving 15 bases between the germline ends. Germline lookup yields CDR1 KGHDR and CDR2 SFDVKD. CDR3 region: CATSALNGAEETQYF. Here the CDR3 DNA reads TGTGCCACCAGTGCTCTGAATGGGGCAGAAGAGACCCAGTACTTC.

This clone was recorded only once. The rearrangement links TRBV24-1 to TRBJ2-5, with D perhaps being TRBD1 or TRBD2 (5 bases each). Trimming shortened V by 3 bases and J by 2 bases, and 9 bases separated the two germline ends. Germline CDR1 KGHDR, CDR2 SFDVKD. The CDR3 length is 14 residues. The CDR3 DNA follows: TGTGCCACCAGTGATGGGGGTGGGCAAGAGACCCAGTACTTC. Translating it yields CATSDGGGQETQYF.

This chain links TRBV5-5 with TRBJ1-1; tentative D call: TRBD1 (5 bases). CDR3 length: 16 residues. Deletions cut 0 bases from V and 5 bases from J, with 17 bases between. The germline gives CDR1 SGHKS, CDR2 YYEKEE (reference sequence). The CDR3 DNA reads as TGTGCCAGCAGCTTGGAGTGGTGGAGGGGAAGGACTGAAGCTTTCTTT. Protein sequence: CASSLEWWRGRTEAFF.

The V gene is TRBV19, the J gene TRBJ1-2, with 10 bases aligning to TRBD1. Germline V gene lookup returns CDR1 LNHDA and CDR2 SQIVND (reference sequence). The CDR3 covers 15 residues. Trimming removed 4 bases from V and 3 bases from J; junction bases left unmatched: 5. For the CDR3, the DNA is TGTGCCAGTAGTACGACAGGGGGCGCGGACTATGGCTACACCTTC. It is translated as CASSTTGGADYGYTF.

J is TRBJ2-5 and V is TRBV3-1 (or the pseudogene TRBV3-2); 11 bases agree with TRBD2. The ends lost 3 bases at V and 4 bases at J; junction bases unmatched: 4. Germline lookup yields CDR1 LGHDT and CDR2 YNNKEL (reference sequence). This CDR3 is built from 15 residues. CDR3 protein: CASSQIAGGRETQYF. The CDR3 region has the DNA TGTGCCAGCAGCCAGATAGCGGGAGGGAGAGAGACCCAGTACTTC.

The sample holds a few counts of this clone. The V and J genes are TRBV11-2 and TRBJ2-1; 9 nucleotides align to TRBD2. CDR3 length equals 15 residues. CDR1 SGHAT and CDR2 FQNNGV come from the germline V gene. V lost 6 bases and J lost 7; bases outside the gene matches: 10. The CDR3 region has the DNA TGTGCCAGCAGGAGAGACCGACTAGCGGTAAATGAGCAGTTCTTC. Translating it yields CASRRDRLAVNEQFF.

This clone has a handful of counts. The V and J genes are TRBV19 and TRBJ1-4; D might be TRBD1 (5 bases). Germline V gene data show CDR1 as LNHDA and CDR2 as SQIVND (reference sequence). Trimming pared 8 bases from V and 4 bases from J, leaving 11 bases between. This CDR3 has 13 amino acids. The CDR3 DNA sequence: TGTGCCAGTTCCGAGGGGATTAATGAAAAACTGTTTTTT. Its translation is CASSEGINEKLFF.

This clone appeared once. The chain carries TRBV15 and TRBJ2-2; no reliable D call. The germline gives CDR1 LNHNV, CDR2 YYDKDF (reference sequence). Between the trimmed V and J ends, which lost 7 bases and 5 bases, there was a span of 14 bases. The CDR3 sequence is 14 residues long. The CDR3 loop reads CATTLDTVTGELFF. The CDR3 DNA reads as TGTGCCACCACCCTTGATACAGTAACCGGGGAGCTGTTTTTT.

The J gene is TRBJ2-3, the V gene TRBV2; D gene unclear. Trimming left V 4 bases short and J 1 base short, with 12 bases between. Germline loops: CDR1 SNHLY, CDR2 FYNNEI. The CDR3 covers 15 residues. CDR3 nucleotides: TGTGCCAGCAGTGGTACGGAGCTGGGCACAGATACGCAGTATTTT. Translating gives CASSGTELGTDTQYF. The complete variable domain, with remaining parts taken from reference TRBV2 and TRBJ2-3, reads EPEVTQTPSHQVTQMGQEVILRCVPISNHLYFYWYRQILGQKVEFLVSFYNNEISEKSEIFDDQFSVERPDGSNFTLKIRSTKLEDSAMYFCASSGTELGTDTQYFGPGTRLTVL.

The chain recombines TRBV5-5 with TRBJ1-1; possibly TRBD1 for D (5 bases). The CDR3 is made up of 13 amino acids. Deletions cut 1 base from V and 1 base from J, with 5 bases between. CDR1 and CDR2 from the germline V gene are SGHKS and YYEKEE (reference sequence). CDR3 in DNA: TGTGCCAGCAGCTTGACAGGGAACACTGAAGCTTTCTTT. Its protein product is CASSLTGNTEAFF.

CDR3 in amino acids: CASSLDGYSEQYF. The CDR3 DNA sequence: TGCGCCAGCAGCTTGGATGGATACAGCGAGCAGTACTTC. The V and J genes are TRBV5-1 and TRBJ2-7; D gene uncertain. Trimming cost V 0 bases and J 6 bases, with 10 bases left between them. CDR1 and CDR2 (germline): SGHRS, YFSETQ. This CDR3 comprises 13 residues.

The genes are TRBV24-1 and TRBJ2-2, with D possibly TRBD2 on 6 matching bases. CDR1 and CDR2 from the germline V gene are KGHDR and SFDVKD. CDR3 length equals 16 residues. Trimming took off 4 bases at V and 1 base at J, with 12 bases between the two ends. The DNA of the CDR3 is TGTGCCACCAGTGAGGACGGAGCGGGGAACACCGGGGAGCTGTTTTTT. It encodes CATSEDGAGNTGELFF.

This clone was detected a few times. CDR3 nucleotides: TGTGCCAGCAGTTTAGGGGGCAGCAATCAGCCCCAGCATTTT. Residues: CASSLGGSNQPQHF. This sequence joins TRBV28 and TRBJ1-5, with a possible D match to TRBD1 (6 bases). V shed 2 bases and J shed 1 base, with 6 bases lying between them. The CDR3 runs to 14 residues. Germline V CDR1 and CDR2: MDHEN, SYDVKM.

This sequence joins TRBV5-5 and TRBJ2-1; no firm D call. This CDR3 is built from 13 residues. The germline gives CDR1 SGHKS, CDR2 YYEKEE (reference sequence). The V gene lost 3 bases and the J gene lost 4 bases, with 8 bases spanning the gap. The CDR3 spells CASSSGLYNEQFF. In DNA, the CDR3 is TGTGCCAGCAGCTCCGGCCTTTACAATGAGCAGTTCTTC.

The DNA of the CDR3 is TGTGCCAGCACTTTGAGGGAGGGATATTACAATGAGCAGTTCTTC. As protein: CASTLREGYYNEQFF. V usage is TRBV2 and J usage is TRBJ2-1; 7 bases line up with TRBD2. The CDR3 covers 15 residues. The V gene's germline CDR1 is SNHLY and CDR2 FYNNEI. V was pared by 7 bases and J by 4 bases, with 10 bases of the junction left unmatched.

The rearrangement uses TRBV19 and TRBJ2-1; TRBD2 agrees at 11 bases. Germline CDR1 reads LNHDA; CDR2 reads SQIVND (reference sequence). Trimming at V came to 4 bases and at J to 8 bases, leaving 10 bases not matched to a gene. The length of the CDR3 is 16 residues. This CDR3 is CASSTILAGVHDEQFF. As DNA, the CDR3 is TGTGCCAGTAGTACCATACTAGCGGGAGTGCACGATGAGCAGTTCTTC.